This TCR beta chain is from a study of T cell responses to AZD1222 COVID-19 vaccine. This clone showed up just a few times. Its antigen remains unknown. Assay used: immunoSEQ multiplex PCR; TCRdb lists only in-frame clones, some missing. Counted here are about 110,000 clones, 89% occurring once; the ten biggest clones make up 6% to 7%. Broader study findings: Donors were largely white British and mainly female; clonal diversity was possibly underestimated.

The CDR3 is made up of 14 amino acids. CDR1 is ENHRY, CDR2 SYGVKD, per germline. Between the trimmed V and J ends, which lost 7 bases and 5 bases, there was a span of 17 bases. Sequencing was performed on peripheral blood, taken on day 0 of AZD1222 vaccination. The rearrangement joins TRBV10-3 to TRBJ1-1, with D hard to call. This TCR was recovered from an adult in good health. DNA for the CDR3: TGTGCCATCACGCCGACAAAGAGCGGTACTGAAGCTTTCTTT. Protein product: CAITPTKSGTEAFF.